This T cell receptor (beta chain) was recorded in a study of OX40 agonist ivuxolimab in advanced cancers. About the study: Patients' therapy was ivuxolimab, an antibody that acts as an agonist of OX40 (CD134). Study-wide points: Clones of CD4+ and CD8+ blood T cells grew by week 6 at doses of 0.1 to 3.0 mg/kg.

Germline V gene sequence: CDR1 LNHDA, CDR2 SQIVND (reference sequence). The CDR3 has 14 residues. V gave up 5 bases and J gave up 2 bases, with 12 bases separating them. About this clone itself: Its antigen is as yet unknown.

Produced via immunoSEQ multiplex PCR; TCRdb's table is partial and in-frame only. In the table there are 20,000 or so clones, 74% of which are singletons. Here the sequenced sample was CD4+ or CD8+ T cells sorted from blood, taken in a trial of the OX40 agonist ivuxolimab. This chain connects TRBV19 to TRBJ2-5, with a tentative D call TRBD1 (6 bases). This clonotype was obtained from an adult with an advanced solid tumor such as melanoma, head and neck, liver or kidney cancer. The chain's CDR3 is CASSLGTSQETQYF. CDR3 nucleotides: TGTGCCAGTAGTCTCGGGACATCTCAAGAGACCCAGTACTTC.